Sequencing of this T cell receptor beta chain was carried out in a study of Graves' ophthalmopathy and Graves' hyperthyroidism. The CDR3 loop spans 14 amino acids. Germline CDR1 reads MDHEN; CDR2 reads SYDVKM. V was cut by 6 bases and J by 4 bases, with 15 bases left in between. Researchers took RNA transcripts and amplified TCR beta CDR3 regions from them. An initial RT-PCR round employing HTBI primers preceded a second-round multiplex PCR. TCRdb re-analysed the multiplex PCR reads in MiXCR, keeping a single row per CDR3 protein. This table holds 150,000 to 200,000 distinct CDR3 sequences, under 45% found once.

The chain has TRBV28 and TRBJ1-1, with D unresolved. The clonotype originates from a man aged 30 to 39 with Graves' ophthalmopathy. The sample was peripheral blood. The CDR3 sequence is CASRPGIGVTEAFF. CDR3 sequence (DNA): TGTGCCAGCAGGCCAGGAATTGGGGTCACTGAAGCTTTCTTT.